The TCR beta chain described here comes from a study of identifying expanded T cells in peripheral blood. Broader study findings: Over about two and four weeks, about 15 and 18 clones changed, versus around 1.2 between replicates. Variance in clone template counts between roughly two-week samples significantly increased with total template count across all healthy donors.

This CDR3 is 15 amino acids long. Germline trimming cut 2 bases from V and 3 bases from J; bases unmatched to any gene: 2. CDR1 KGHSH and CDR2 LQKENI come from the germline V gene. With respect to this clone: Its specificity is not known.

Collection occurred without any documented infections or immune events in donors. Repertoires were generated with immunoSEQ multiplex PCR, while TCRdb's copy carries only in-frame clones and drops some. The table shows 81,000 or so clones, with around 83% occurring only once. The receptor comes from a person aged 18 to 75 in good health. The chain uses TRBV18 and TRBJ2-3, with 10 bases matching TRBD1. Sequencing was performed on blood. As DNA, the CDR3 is TGTGCCAGCTCACCATGGGGACAGGGGACAGATACGCAGTATTTT. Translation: CASSPWGQGTDTQYF. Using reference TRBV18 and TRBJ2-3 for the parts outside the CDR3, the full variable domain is NAGVMQNPRHLVRRRGQEARLRCSPMKGHSHVYWYRQLPEEGLKFMVYLQKENIIDESGMPKERFSAEFPKEGPSILRIQQVVRGDSAAYFCASSPWGQGTDTQYFGPGTRLTVL.